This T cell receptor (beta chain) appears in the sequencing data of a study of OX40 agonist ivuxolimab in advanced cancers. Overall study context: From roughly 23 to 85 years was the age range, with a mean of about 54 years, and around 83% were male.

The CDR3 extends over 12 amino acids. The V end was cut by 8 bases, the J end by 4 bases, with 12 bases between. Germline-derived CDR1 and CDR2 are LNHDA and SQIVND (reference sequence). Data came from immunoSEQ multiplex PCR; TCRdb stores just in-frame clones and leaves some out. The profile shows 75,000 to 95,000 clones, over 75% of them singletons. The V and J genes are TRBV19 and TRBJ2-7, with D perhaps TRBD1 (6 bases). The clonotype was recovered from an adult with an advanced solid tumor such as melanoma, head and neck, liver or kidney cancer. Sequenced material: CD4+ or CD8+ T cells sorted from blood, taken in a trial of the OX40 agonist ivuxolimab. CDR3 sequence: CASSQQGYEQYF. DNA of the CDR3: TGTGCCAGTTCTCAACAGGGTTACGAGCAGTACTTC.